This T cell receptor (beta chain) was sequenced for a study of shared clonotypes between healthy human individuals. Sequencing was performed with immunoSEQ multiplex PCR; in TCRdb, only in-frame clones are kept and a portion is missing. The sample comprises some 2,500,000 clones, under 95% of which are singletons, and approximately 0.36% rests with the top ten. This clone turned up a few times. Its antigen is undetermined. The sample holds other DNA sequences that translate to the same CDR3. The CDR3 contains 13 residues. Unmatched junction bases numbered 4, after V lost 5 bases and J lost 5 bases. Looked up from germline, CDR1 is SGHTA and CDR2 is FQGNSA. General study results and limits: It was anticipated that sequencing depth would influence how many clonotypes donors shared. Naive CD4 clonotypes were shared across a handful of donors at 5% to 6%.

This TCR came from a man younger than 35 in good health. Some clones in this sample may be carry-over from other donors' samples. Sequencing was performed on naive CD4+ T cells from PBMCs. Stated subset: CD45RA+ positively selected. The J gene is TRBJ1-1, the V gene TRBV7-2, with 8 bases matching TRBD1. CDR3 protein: CASSQDRDTEAFF. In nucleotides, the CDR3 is TGTGCCAGCAGCCAGGACAGGGATACTGAAGCTTTCTTT. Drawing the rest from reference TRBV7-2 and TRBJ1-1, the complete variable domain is GAGVSQSPSNKVTEKGKDVELRCDPISGHTALYWYRQSLGQGLEFLIYFQGNSAPDKSGLPSDRFSAERTGGSVSTLTIQRTQQEDSAVYLCASSQDRDTEAFFGQGTRLTVV.